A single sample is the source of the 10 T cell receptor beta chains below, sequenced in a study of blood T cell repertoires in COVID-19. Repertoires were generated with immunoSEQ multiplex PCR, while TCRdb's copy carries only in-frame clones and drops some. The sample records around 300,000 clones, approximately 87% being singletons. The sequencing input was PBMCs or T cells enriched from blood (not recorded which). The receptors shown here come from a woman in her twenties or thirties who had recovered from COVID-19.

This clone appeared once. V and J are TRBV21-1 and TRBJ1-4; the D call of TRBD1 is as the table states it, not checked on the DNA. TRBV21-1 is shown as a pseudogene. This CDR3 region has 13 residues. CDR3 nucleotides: TGTGCCACCGACAGGGGAATAAGTGAAAAACTGTTTTTT. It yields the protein CATDRGISEKLFF.

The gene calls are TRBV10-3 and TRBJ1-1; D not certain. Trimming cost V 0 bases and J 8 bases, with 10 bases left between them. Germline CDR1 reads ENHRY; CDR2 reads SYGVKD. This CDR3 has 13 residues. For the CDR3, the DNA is TGTGCCATCAGTGAGTCCGGGTCACTGGAAGCTTTCTTT. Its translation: CAISESGSLEAFF.

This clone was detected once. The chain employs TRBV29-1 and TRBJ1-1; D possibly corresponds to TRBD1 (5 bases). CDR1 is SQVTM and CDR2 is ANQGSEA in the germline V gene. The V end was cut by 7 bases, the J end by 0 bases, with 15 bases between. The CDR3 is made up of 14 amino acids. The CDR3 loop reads CSANSGRLNTEAFF. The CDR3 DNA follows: TGCAGCGCAAATTCAGGGCGGCTGAACACTGAAGCTTTCTTT.

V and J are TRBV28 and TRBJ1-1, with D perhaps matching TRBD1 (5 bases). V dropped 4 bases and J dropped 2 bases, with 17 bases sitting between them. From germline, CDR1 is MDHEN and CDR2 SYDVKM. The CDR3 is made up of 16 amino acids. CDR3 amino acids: CASSSPLTGLNTEAFF. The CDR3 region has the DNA TGTGCCAGCAGTTCACCCCTCACGGGACTTAACACTGAAGCTTTCTTT.

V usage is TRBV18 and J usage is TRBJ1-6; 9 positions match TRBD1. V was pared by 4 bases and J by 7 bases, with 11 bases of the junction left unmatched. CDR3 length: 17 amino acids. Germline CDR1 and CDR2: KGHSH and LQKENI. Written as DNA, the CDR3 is TGTGCCAGCTCACAATCGACAGGGGGTTTTAGGAATTCACCCCTCCACTTT. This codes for CASSQSTGGFRNSPLHF. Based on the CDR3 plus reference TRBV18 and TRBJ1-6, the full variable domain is NAGVMQNPRHLVRRRGQEARLRCSPMKGHSHVYWYRQLPEEGLKFMVYLQKENIIDESGMPKERFSAEFPKEGPSILRIQQVVRGDSAAYFCASSQSTGGFRNSPLHFGNGTRLTVT.

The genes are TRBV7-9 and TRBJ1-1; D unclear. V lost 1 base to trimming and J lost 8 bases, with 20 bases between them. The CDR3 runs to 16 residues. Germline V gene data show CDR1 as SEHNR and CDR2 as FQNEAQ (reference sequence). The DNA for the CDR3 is TGTGCCAGCAGCTTAGAGGCGCGGGGTGGGCCGCCCGAAGCTTTCTTT. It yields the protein CASSLEARGGPPEAFF.

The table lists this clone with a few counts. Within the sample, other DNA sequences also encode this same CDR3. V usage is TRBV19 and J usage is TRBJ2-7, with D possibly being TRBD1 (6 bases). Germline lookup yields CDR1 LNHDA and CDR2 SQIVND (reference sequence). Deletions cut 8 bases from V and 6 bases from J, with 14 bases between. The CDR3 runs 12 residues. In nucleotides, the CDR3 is TGTGCCAGTTCCCCAGGGGCAGGCGAGCAGTACTTC. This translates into CASSPGAGEQYF.

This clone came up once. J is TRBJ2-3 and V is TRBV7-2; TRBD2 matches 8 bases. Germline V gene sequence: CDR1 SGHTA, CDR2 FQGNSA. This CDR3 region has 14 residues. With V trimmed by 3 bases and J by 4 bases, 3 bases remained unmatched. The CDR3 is CASSLGLVSDTQYF. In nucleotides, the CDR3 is TGTGCCAGCAGCTTGGGACTAGTGTCAGATACGCAGTATTTT.

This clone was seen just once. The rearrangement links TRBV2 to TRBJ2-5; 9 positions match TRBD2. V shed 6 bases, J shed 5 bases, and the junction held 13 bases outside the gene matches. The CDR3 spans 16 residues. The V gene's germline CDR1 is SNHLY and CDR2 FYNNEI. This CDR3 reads CASSPGRRGGRETQYF. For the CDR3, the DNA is TGTGCCAGCAGCCCTGGGCGGCGGGGGGGCCGGGAGACCCAGTACTTC.

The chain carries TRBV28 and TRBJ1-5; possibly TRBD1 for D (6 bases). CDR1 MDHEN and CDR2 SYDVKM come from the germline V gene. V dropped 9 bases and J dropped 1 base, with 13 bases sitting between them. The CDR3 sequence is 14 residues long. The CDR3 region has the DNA TGTGCCAGTCTAAAGGGGGTGAGCAATCAGCCCCAGCATTTT. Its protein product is CASLKGVSNQPQHF.